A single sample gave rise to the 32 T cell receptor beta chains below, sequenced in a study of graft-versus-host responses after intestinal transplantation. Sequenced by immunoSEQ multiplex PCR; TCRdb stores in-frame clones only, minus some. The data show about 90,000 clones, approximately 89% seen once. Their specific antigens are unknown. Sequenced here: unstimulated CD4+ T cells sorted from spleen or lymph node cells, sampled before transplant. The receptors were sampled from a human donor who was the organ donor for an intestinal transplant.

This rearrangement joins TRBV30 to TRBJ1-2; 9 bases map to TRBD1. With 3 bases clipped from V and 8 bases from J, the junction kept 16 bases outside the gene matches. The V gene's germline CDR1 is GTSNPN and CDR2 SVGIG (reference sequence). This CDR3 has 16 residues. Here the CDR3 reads CAWSAGTGIPLGGYTF. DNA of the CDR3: TGTGCCTGGAGCGCCGGGACAGGGATACCCCTCGGGGGCTACACCTTC.

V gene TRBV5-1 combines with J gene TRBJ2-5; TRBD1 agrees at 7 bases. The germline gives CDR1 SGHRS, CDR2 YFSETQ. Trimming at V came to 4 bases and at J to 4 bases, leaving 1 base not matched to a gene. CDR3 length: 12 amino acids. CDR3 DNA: TGCGCCAGCAGCCCAGGGGGAGAGACCCAGTACTTC. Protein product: CASSPGGETQYF.

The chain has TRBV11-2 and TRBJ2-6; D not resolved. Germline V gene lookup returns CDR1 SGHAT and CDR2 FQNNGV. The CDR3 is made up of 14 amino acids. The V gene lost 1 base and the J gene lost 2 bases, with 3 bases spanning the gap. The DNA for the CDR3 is TGTGCCAGCAGCTTAGGAGCTGGGGCCAACGTCCTGACTTTC. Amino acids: CASSLGAGANVLTF.

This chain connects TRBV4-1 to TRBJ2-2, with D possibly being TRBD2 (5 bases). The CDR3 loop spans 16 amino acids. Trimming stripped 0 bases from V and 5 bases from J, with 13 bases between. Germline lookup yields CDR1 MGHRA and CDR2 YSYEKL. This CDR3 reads CASSQDRGRTTGELFF. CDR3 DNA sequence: TGCGCCAGCAGCCAAGATCGTGGGAGAACTACCGGGGAGCTGTTTTTT.

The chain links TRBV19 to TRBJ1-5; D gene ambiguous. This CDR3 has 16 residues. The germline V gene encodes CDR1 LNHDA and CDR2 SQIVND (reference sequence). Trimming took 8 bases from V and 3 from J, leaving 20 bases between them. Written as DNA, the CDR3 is TGTGCCAGTCGAGCAGGACGGACGGAGGACAATCAGCCCCAGCATTTT. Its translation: CASRAGRTEDNQPQHF.

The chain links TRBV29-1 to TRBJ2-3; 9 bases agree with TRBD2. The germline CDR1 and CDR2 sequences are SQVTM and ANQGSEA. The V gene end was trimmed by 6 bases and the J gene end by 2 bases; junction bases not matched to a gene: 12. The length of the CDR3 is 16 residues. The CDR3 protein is CSVDFQGGRATDTQYF. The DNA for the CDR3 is TGCAGCGTAGACTTCCAGGGCGGGAGGGCCACAGATACGCAGTATTTT.

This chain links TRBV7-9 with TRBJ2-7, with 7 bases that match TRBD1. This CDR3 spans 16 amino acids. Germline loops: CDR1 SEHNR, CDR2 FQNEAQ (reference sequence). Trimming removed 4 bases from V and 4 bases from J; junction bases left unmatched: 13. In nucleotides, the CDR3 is TGTGCCAGCAGCTCCTTGGGACAGACAACCCTTTACGAGCAGTACTTC. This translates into CASSSLGQTTLYEQYF.

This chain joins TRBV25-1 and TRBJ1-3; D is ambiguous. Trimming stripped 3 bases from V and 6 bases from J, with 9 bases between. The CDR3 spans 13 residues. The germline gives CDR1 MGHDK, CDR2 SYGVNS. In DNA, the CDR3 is TGTGCCAGCAGTGAGGGAGGTATAAACACCATATATTTT. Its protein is CASSEGGINTIYF.

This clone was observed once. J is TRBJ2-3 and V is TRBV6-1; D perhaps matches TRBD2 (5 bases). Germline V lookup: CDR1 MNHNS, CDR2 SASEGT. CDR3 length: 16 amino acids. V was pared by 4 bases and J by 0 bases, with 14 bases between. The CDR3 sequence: CASSGGSMTSTDTQYF. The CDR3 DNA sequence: TGTGCCAGCAGTGGAGGGAGCATGACTAGCACAGATACGCAGTATTTT.

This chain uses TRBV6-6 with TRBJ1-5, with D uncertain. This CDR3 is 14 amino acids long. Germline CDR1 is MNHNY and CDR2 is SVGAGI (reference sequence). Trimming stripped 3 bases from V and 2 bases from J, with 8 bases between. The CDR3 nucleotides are TGTGCCAGCAGTTATTACGAGGGCAATCAGCCCCAGCATTTT. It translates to CASSYYEGNQPQHF.

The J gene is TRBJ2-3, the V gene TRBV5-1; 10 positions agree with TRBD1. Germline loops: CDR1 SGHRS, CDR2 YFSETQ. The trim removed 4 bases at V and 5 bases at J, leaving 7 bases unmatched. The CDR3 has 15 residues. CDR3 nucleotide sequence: TGCGCCAGCAGCCAACGGACAGGGGGACGAGATACGCAGTATTTT. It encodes CASSQRTGGRDTQYF. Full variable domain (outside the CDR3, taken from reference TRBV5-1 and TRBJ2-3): KAGVTQTPRYLIKTRGQQVTLSCSPISGHRSVSWYQQTPGQGLQFLFEYFSETQRNKGNFPGRFSGRQFSNSRSEMNVSTLELGDSALYLCASSQRTGGRDTQYFGPGTRLTVL.

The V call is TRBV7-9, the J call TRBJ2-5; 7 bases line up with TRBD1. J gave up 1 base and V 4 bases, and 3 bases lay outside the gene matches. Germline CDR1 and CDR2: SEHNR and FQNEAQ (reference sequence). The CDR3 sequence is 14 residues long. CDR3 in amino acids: CASSYYRGQETQYF. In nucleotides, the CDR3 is TGTGCCAGCAGCTATTACAGGGGCCAAGAGACCCAGTACTTC.

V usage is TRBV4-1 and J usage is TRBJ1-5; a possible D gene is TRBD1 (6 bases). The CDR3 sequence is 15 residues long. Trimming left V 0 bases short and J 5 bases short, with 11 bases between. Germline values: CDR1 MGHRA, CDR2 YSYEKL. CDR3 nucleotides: TGCGCCAGCAGCCAAGATTACAGGGCTCATCAGCCCCAGCATTTT. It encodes CASSQDYRAHQPQHF.

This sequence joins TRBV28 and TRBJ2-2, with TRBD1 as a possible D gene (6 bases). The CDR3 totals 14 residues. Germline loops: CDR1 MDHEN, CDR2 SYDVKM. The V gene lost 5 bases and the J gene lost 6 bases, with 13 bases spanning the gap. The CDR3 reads CASSPATGAGELFF. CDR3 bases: TGTGCCAGCAGTCCAGCGACAGGTGCCGGGGAGCTGTTTTTT.

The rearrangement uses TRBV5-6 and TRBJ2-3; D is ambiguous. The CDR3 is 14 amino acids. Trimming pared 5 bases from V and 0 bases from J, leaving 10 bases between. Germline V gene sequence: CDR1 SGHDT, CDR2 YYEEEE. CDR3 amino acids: CASRWALSTDTQYF. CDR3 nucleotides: TGTGCCAGCAGGTGGGCTCTAAGCACAGATACGCAGTATTTT. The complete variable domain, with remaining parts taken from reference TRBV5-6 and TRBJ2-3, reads DAGVTQSPTHLIKTRGQQVTLRCSPKSGHDTVSWYQQALGQGPQFIFQYYEEEERQRGNFPDRFSGHQFPNYSSELNVNALLLGDSALYLCASRWALSTDTQYFGPGTRLTVL.

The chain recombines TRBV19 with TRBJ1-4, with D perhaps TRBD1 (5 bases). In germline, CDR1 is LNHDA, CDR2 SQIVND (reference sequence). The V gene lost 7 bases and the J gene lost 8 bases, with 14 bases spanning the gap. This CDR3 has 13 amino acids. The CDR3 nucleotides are TGTGCCAGTACGCAGGGCCTAGGGGAAAAACTGTTTTTT. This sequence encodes CASTQGLGEKLFF.

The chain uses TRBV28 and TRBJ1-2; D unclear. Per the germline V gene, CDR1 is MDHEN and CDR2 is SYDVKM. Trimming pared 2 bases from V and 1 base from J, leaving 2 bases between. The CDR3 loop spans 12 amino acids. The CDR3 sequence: CASSLHNYGYTF. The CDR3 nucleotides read TGTGCCAGCAGTTTACATAACTATGGCTACACCTTC.

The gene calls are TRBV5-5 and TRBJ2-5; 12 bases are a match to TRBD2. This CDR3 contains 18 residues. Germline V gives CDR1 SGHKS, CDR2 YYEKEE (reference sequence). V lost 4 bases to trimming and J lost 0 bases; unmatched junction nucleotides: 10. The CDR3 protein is CASSRTLTSGGYQETQYF. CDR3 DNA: TGTGCCAGCAGCCGGACATTAACTAGCGGGGGGTACCAAGAGACCCAGTACTTC. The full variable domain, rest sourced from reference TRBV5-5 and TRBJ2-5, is DAGVTQSPTHLIKTRGQQVTLRCSPISGHKSVSWYQQVLGQGPQFIFQYYEKEERGRGNFPDRFSARQFPNYSSELNVNALLLGDSALYLCASSRTLTSGGYQETQYFGPGTRLLVL.

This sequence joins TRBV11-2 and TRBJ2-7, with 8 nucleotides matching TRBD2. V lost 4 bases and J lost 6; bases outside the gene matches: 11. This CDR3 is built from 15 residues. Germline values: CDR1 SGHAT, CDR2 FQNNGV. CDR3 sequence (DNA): TGTGCCAGCAGCTCAGGGACTAGTAGGTTCCGCGAGCAGTACTTC. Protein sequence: CASSSGTSRFREQYF.

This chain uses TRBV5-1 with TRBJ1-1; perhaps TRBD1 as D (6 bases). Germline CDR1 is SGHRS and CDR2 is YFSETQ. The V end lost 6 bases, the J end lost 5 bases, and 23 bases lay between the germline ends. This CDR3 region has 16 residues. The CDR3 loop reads CASIFRAKGGTTEAFF. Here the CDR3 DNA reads TGCGCCAGCATATTTAGGGCCAAAGGGGGAACAACTGAAGCTTTCTTT.

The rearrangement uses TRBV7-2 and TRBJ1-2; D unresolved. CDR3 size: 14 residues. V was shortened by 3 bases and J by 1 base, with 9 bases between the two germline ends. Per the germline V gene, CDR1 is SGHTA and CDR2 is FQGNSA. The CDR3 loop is CASSFQILNYGYTF. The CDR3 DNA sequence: TGTGCCAGCAGCTTTCAGATTCTTAACTATGGCTACACCTTC.

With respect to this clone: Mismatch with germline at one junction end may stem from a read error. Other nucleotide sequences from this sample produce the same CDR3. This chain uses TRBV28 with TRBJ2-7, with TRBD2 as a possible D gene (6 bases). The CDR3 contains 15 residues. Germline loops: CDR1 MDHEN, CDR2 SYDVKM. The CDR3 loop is CASSLIFGGAREQYF. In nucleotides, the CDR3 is TGCGCCAGCAGTTTAATTTTCGGAGGGGCCCGCGAGCAGTACTTC.

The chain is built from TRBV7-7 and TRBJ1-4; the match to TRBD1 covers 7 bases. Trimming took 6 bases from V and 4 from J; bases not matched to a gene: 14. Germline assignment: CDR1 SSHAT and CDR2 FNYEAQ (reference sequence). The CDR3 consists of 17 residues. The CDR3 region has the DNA TGTGCCAGCAGTTTGAACAGGGGACGACGTTGTAATGAAAAACTGTTTTTT. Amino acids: CASSLNRGRRCNEKLFF.

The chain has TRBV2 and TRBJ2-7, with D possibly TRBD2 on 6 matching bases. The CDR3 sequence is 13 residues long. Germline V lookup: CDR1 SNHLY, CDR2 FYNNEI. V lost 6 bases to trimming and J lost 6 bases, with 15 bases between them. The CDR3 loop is CASSYGTGGEQYF. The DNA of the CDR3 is TGTGCCAGCAGCTATGGGACTGGCGGCGAGCAGTACTTC.

The CDR3 nucleotides are TGCGCCAGCAGCCAACGGGGGGAGGATGAGCAGTTCTTC. This translates into CASSQRGEDEQFF. The rearrangement uses TRBV4-1 and TRBJ2-1; 7 positions agree with TRBD2. The CDR3 spans 13 residues. Unmatched junction bases numbered 3, after V lost 2 bases and J lost 8 bases. Germline V gene sequence: CDR1 MGHRA, CDR2 YSYEKL.

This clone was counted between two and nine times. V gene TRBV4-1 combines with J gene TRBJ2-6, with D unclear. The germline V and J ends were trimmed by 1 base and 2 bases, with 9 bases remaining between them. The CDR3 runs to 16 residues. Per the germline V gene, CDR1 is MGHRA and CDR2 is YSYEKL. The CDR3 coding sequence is TGCGCCAGCAGCCAAGTTCGTACTACTGGGGCCAACGTCCTGACTTTC. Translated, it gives CASSQVRTTGANVLTF.

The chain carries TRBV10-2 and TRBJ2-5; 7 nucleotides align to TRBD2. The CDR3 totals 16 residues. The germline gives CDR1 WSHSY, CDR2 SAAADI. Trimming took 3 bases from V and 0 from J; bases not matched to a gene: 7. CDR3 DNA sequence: TGCGCCAGCAGTGAACCACTCGGGGGGAACCAAGAGACCCAGTACTTC. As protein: CASSEPLGGNQETQYF.

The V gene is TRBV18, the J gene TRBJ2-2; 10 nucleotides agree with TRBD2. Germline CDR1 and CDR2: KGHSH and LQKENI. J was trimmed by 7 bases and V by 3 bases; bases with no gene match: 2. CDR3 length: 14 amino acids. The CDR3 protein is CASSPRTSGGELFF. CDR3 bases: TGTGCCAGCTCACCTAGGACTAGCGGCGGGGAGCTGTTTTTT. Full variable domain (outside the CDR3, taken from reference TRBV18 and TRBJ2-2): NAGVMQNPRHLVRRRGQEARLRCSPMKGHSHVYWYRQLPEEGLKFMVYLQKENIIDESGMPKERFSAEFPKEGPSILRIQQVVRGDSAAYFCASSPRTSGGELFFGEGSRLTVL.

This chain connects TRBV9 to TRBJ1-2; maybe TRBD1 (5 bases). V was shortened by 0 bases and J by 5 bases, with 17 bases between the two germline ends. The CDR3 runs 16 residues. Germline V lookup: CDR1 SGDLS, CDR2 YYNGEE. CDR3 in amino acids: CASSVAQTALIYGYTF. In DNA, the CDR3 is TGTGCCAGCAGCGTAGCCCAGACAGCCCTTATTTATGGCTACACCTTC.

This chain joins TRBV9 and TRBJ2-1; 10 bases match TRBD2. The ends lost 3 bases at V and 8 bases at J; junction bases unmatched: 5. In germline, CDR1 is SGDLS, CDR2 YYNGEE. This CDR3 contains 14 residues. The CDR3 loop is CASSAPAGGDEQFF. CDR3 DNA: TGTGCCAGCAGCGCTCCAGCGGGAGGGGATGAGCAGTTCTTC.

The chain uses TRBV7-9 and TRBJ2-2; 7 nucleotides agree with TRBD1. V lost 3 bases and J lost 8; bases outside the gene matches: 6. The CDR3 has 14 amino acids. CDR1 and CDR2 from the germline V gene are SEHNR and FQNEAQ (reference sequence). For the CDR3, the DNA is TGTGCCAGCAGCTTCGGACAGGCTTCGGGGGAGCTGTTTTTT. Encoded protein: CASSFGQASGELFF. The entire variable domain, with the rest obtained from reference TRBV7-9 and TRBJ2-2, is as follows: DTGVSQNPRHKITKRGQNVTFRCDPISEHNRLYWYRQTLGQGPEFLTYFQNEAQLEKSRLLSDRFSAERPKGSFSTLEIQRTEQGDSAMYLCASSFGQASGELFFGEGSRLTVL.

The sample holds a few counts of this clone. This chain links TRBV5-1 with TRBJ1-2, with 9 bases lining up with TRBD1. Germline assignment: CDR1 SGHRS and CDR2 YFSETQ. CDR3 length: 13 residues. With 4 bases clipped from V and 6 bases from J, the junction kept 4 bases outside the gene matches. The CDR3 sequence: CASSPGTGHGYTF. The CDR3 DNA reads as TGCGCCAGCAGCCCTGGGACAGGGCATGGCTACACCTTC.